This TCR beta chain was documented in a study of blood T cell repertoires in COVID-19. Study overall: Samples of COVID-19 (acute and convalescent) were obtained from the United States, Italy and Spain. T cells, B-cell-depleted T cells, or PBMCs supplied cDNA or gDNA.

Per the original data handling: Amplification of reference gene primers provided the estimated nucleated cell counts. Produced via immunoSEQ multiplex PCR; TCRdb's table is partial and in-frame only. That table supplies the V and J calls and clone size; D and trimming were determined from the DNA. The data contain about 200,000 clones, around 81% of them singletons. V was shortened by 0 bases and J by 2 bases, with 12 bases between the two germline ends. The length of the CDR3 is 16 residues. CDR1 MNHEY and CDR2 SVGAGI come from the germline V gene. Sequencing was performed on peripheral blood. The chain couples TRBV6-5 to TRBJ2-3; TRBD1 is a possible D gene (6 bases). The clonotype comes from a woman aged 70-85 years with acute or convalescent COVID-19. CDR3 in amino acids: CASSYSGQGLTDTQYF. DNA for the CDR3: TGTGCCAGCAGTTACTCGGGTCAGGGGCTCACAGATACGCAGTATTTT.